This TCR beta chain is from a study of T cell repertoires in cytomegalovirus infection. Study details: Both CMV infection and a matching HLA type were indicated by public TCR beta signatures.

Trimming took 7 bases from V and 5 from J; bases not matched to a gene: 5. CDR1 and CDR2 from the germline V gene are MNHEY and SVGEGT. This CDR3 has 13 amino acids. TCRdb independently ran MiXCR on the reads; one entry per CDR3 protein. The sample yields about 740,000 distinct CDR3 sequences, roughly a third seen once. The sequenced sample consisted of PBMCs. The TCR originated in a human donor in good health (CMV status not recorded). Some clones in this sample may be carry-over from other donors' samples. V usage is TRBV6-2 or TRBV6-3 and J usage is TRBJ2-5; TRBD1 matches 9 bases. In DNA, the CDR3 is TGTGCCAGCACTCGGGACAGGGTGGAGACCCAGTACTTC. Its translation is CASTRDRVETQYF.